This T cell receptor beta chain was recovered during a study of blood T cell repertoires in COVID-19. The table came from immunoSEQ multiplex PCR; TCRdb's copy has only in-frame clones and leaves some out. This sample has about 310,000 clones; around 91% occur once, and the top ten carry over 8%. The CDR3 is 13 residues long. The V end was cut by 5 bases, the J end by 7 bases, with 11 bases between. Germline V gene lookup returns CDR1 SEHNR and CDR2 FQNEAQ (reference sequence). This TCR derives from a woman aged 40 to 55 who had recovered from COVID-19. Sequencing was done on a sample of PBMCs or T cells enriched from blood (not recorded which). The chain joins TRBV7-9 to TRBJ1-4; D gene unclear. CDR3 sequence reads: CASSRVGSEKLFF. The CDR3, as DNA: TGTGCCAGCAGCCGCGTTGGTAGTGAAAAACTGTTTTTT.